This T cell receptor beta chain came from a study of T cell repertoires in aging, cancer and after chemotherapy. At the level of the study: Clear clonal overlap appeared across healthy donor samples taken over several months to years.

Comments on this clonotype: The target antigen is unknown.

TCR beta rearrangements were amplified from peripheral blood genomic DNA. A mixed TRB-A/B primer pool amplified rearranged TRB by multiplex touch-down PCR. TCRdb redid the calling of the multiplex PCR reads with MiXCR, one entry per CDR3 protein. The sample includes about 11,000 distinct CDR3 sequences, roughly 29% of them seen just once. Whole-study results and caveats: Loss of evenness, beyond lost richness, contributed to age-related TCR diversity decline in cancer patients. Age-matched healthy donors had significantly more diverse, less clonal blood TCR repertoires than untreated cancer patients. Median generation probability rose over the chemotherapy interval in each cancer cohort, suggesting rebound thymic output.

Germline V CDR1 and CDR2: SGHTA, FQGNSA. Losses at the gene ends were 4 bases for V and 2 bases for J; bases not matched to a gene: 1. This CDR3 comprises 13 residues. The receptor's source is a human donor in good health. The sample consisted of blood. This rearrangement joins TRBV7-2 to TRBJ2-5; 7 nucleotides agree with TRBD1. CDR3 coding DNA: TGTGCCAGCAGCTGGGACAGACAAGAGACCCAGTACTTC. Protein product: CASSWDRQETQYF.